The sample holds many counts of the clone carrying this T cell receptor beta chain. The data were taken from a study of human T cells and chemical hapten exposure. The CDR3 totals 19 residues. The J segment lost 3 bases and the V segment lost 4 bases, leaving 20 bases of the junction unmatched. Germline-derived CDR1 and CDR2 are MGHRA and YSYEKL. From the RACE reads, TCRdb called clonotypes with MiXCR, one entry per CDR3 protein. Here the sample spans 39,000 or so distinct CDR3 sequences, 4% being singletons. Time point: patch test 1, 2 weeks after DPC sensitization. The treatment denotes: therapeutic diphenylcyclopropenone sensitization with weekly scalp DPC. From whole blood left unfractionated, total RNA was extracted.

This TCR came from a man between 50 and 59 years old with alopecia areata. Some clones in this sample may be carry-over from other donors' samples. The chain has TRBV4-1 and TRBJ2-7, with 8 bases matching TRBD2. The sequencing used whole blood, collected in connection with sensitization to the hapten diphenylcyclopropenone (DPC). CDR3: CASSPHTGPGLGGDYEQYF. CDR3 bases: TGCGCCAGCAGCCCTCACACCGGGCCGGGACTAGGGGGAGACTACGAGCAGTACTTC.